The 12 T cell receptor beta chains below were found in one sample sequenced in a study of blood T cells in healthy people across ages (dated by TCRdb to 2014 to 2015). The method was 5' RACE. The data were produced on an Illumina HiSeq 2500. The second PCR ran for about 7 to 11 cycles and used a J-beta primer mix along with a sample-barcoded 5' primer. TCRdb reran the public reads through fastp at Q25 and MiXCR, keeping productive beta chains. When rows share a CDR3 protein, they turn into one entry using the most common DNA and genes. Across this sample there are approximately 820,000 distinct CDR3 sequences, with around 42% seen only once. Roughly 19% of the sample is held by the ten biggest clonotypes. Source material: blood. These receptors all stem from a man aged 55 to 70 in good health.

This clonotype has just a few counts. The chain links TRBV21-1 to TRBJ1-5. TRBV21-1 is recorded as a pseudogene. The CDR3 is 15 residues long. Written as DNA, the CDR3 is TGTGCCAGCAGCCCCGCCCGGCAGGGCTTTCAGCCCCAGCATTTT. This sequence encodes CASSPARQGFQPQHF.

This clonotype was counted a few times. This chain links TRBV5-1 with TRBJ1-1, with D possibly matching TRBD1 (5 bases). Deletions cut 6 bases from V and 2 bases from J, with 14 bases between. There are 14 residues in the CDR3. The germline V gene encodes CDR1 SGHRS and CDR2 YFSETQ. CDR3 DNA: TGCGCCAGCAAGGCGGTGACAGCCAACACTGAAGCTTTCTTT. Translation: CASKAVTANTEAFF.

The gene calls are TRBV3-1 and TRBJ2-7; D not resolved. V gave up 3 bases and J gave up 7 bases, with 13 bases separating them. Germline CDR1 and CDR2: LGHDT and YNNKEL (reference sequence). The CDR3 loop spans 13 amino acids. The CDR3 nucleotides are TGTGCCAGCAGCCAGCACTCTCAACGGGAGCAGTACTTC. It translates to CASSQHSQREQYF.

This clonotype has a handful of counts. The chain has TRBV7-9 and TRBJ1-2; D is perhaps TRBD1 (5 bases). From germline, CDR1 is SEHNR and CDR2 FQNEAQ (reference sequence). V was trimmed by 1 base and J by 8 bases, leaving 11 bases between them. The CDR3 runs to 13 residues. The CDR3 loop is CASSLEGTMGYTF. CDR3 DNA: TGTGCCAGCAGCTTAGAGGGGACTATGGGCTACACCTTC. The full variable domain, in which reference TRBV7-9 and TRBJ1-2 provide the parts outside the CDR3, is DTGVSQNPRHKITKRGQNVTFRCDPISEHNRLYWYRQTLGQGPEFLTYFQNEAQLEKSRLLSDRFSAERPKGSFSTLEIQRTEQGDSAMYLCASSLEGTMGYTFGSGTRLTVV.

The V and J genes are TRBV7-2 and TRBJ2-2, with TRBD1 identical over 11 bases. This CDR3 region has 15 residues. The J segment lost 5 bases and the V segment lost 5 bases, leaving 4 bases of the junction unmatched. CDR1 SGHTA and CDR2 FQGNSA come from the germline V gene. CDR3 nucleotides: TGTGCCAGCAGCCCTGGGACAGGGGGAACCGGGGAGCTGTTTTTT. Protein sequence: CASSPGTGGTGELFF.

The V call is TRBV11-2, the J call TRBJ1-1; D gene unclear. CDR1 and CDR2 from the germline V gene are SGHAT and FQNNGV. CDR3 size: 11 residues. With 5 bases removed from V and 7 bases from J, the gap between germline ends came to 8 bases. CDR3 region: CASSQTGEAFF. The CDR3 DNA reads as TGTGCCAGCAGCCAAACCGGTGAAGCTTTCTTT.

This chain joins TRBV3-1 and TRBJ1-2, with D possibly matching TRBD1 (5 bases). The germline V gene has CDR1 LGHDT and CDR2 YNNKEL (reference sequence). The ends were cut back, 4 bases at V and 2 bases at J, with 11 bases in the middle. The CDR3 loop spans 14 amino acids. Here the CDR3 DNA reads TGTGCCAGCAGCCCCGGGGGACTCAACTATGGCTACACCTTC. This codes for CASSPGGLNYGYTF.

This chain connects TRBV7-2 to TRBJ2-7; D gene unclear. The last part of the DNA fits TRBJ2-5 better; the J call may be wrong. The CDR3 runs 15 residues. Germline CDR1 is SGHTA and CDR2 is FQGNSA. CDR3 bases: TGTGCCAGCAGCTTATACGAAGCACGAGCCGGGACCCAGTACTTC. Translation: CASSLYEARAGTQYF.

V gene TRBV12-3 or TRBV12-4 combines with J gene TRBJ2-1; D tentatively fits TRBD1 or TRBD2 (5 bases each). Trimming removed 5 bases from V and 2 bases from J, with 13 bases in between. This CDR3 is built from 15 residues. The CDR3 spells CASSIVGDPYNEQFF. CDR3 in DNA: TGTGCCAGCAGTATAGTGGGGGACCCCTACAATGAGCAGTTCTTC.

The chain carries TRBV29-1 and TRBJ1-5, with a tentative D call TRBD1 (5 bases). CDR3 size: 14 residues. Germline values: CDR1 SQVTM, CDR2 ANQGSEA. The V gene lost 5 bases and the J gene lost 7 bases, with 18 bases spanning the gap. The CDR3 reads CSVRGEGVGQPQHF. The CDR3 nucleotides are TGCAGCGTTCGGGGAGAAGGGGTTGGGCAGCCCCAGCATTTT.

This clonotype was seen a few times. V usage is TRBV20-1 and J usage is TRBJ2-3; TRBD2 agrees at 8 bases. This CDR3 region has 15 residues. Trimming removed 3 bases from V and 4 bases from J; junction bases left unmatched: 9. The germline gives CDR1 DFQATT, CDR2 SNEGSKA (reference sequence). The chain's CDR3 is CSASKGTSSPDTQYF. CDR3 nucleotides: TGCAGTGCTAGTAAAGGGACTAGTTCGCCAGATACGCAGTATTTT.

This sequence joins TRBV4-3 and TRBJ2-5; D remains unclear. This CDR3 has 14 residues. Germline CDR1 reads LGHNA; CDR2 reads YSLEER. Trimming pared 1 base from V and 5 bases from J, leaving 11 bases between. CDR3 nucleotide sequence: TGCGCCAGCAGCCAAGTCAGGTTGGGGGAGACCCAGTACTTC. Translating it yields CASSQVRLGETQYF.